This TCR beta chain was identified during a study of graft-versus-host responses after intestinal transplantation. This clone was counted only a few times. Some clones are missing from TCRdb's copy, which holds only in-frame ones; the method was immunoSEQ multiplex PCR. Found here are several thousand clones, over 80% of them singletons; the top ten hold about 10%. Investigators treated the graft tissue so that it released intraepithelial and lamina propria lymphocytes. Germline CDR1 and CDR2: MNHEY and SVGAGI. V lost 2 bases to trimming and J lost 11 bases, with 21 bases between them. The CDR3 is made up of 15 amino acids.

The clonotype originates from a human patient who received an intestinal transplant, so some T cells may come from the graft donor. V gene TRBV6-5 combines with J gene TRBJ1-1; TRBD1 is a possible D gene (5 bases). The sequenced sample was ileum tissue, obtained just under 130 days after transplant. CDR3 sequence: CASSYHVGARREAFF. The CDR3 DNA is TGTGCCAGCAGTTACCATGTTGGGGCCCGGAGGGAGGCTTTCTTT.